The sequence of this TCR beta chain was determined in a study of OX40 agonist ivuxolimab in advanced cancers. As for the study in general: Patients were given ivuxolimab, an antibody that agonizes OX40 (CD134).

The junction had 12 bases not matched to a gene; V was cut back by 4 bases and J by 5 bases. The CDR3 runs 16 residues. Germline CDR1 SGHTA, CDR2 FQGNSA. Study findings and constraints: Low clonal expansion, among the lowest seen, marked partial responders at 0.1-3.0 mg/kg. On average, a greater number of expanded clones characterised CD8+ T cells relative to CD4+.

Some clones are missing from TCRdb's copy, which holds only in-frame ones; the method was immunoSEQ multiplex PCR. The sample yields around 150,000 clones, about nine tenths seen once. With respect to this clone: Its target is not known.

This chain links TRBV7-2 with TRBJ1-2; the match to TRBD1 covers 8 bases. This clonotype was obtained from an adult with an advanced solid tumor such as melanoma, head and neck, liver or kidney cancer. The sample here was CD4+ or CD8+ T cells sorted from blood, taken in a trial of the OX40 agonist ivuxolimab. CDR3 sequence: CASSSQGAGGRYGYTF. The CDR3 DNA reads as TGTGCCAGCAGCTCCCAGGGGGCCGGAGGAAGGTATGGCTACACCTTC.